These 30 T cell receptor beta chains originate from one sample sequenced in a study of T-cell reconstitution after alpha-beta-depleted transplantation in children. Preparation of the TCRbeta library involved a method that used unique molecular identifiers. TCRdb used MiXCR to reprocess the PCR reads, holding one entry per CDR3 protein. The table lists about 300,000 distinct CDR3 sequences, over 9.5% of them singletons. Sequenced material: PBMCs, taken before TCRalphabeta/CD19-depleted stem cell transplant. The receptors derive from a boy less than two years old with acute myeloid leukemia, due to receive a stem cell transplant.

The chain uses TRBV5-4 and TRBJ2-3, with TRBD2 matching over 8 bases. The V gene end was trimmed by 0 bases and the J gene end by 2 bases; junction bases not matched to a gene: 5. The germline CDR1 and CDR2 sequences are SGHNT and YYREEE (reference sequence). The CDR3 has 16 amino acids. CDR3 in amino acids: CASSLGLARTTDTQYF. The DNA for the CDR3 is TGTGCCAGCAGCTTGGGACTAGCGAGGACCACAGATACGCAGTATTTT.

A few counts support this clonotype. This chain uses TRBV7-9 with TRBJ2-5; D is possibly TRBD1 (6 bases). V lost 5 bases and J 1 base, leaving 17 bases between the germline ends. The germline V gene has CDR1 SEHNR and CDR2 FQNEAQ (reference sequence). The CDR3 is 16 amino acids. CDR3 nucleotide sequence: TGTGCCAGCAGCGACAACGCCGGGACAAGCCAAGAGACCCAGTACTTC. Translated, it gives CASSDNAGTSQETQYF.

This clonotype was observed at least ten times. The V gene is TRBV9, the J gene TRBJ2-5; 9 bases map to TRBD1. Germline V gene sequence: CDR1 SGDLS, CDR2 YYNGEE. The length of the CDR3 is 12 residues. V lost 4 bases and J lost 8; bases outside the gene matches: 3. The chain's CDR3 is CASSRTGGTQYF. The CDR3 bases are TGTGCCAGCAGCCGAACAGGGGGCACCCAGTACTTC.

On this clonotype itself: This may arise from a read error, as a much more abundant clone is one base away. This chain uses TRBV7-3 with TRBJ2-2; TRBD1 aligns across 7 bases. The length of the CDR3 is 15 residues. The germline V gene encodes CDR1 SGHTA and CDR2 FQGTGA. Trimming cost V 5 bases and J 5 bases; bases outside gene matches: 8. Here the CDR3 reads CASSQDRRRTGELFF. The CDR3 region has the DNA TGTGCCAGCAGCCAGGACAGGAGGCGGACCGGGGAGCTGTTTTTT.

This clonotype was counted at least ten times. The rearrangement links TRBV4-2 to TRBJ2-7; perhaps TRBD2 as D (6 bases). V gave up 0 bases and J gave up 2 bases, with 14 bases separating them. Germline CDR1 is LGHNA and CDR2 is YNFKEQ. The CDR3 has 16 residues. The chain's CDR3 is CASSQEGGDSPYEQYF. DNA of the CDR3: TGTGCCAGCAGCCAAGAGGGAGGAGACAGTCCCTACGAGCAGTACTTC.

This clonotype was detected ten times or more. The chain uses TRBV10-3 and TRBJ1-2; the D gene is possibly TRBD1 (6 bases). This CDR3 has 16 amino acids. Deletions cut 2 bases from V and 4 bases from J, with 17 bases between. CDR1 ENHRY and CDR2 SYGVKD come from the germline V gene. CDR3 DNA sequence: TGTGCCATCAGTGAGGCCGGGGACAAGACATCCTATGGCTACACCTTC. Protein product: CAISEAGDKTSYGYTF.

This clonotype was recorded many times. J is TRBJ1-1 and V is TRBV11-1; D is undetermined. Trimming left V 6 bases short and J 0 bases short, with 8 bases between. The CDR3 loop spans 13 amino acids. The germline V gene encodes CDR1 SGHAT and CDR2 FQDESV (reference sequence). The chain's CDR3 is CASSARLNTEAFF. The CDR3 coding sequence is TGTGCCAGCAGTGCTAGACTGAACACTGAAGCTTTCTTT.

This clonotype was detected only a few times. The rearrangement links TRBV7-2 to TRBJ1-5, with D hard to call. CDR3 size: 14 residues. CDR1 SGHTA and CDR2 FQGNSA come from the germline V gene. V was trimmed by 2 bases and J by 3 bases, leaving 8 bases between them. CDR3 region: CASSLISFNQPQHF. In DNA, the CDR3 is TGTGCCAGCAGCTTAATAAGTTTCAATCAGCCCCAGCATTTT.

In its sample, this clonotype was seen a few times. The chain couples TRBV11-2 to TRBJ2-5, with D perhaps matching TRBD2 (5 bases). This CDR3 is 15 amino acids long. Trimming cost V 4 bases and J 3 bases, with 15 bases left between them. Germline CDR1 and CDR2: SGHAT and FQNNGV. The CDR3 protein is CASSSVEGREETQYF. In nucleotides, the CDR3 is TGTGCCAGCAGCTCCGTCGAGGGAAGGGAAGAGACCCAGTACTTC.

This clonotype was picked up many times. This rearrangement joins TRBV12-5 to TRBJ2-2; 11 nucleotides match TRBD1. The CDR3 consists of 16 residues. The J segment lost 7 bases and the V segment lost 5 bases, leaving 9 bases of the junction unmatched. CDR1 and CDR2 from the germline V gene are LGHNT and FRNRAP. The CDR3 loop is CASGPPGQGVIGELFF. CDR3 nucleotide sequence: TGTGCTAGTGGTCCGCCGGGACAGGGGGTAATCGGGGAGCTGTTTTTT.

This clonotype was observed a few times. This sequence joins TRBV24-1 and TRBJ2-7; D possibly corresponds to TRBD1 (6 bases). Trimming removed 1 base from V and 1 base from J, with 10 bases in between. The CDR3 loop spans 15 amino acids. The germline gives CDR1 KGHDR, CDR2 SFDVKD. The CDR3 DNA is TGTGCCACCAGTGATTTAAACAGGGTATCCTACGAGCAGTACTTC. Residues: CATSDLNRVSYEQYF.

The V call is TRBV27, the J call TRBJ2-1; TRBD2 aligns across 9 bases. The CDR3 runs 14 residues. Germline CDR1 MNHEY, CDR2 SMNVEV (reference sequence). J gave up 8 bases and V 4 bases, and 6 bases lay outside the gene matches. The CDR3 sequence: CASSYLIAGDEQFF. The CDR3 bases are TGTGCCAGCAGTTACCTGATAGCGGGAGATGAGCAGTTCTTC.

This chain links TRBV7-9 with TRBJ2-5; 9 bases agree with TRBD1. The CDR3 is 15 amino acids. J was trimmed by 7 bases and V by 3 bases; bases with no gene match: 9. Looked up from germline, CDR1 is SEHNR and CDR2 is FQNEAQ (reference sequence). This CDR3 is CASSFSQGAKGTQYF. The CDR3 bases are TGTGCCAGCAGCTTCTCACAGGGGGCTAAGGGGACCCAGTACTTC.

This clonotype has ten or more counts. The chain joins TRBV7-3 to TRBJ2-3; D is ambiguous. V lost 5 bases, J lost 1 base, and 10 bases lay in between. The CDR3 spans 14 residues. Per germline, CDR1 SGHTA and CDR2 FQGTGA. The CDR3 bases are TGTGCCAGCAGCACCTCTGAGCGCACAGATACGCAGTATTTT. This encodes CASSTSERTDTQYF.

In regard to this clonotype: This may be a read error: a much more frequent sequence differs by one nucleotide. V is TRBV7-8 and J is TRBJ2-5, with TRBD1 as a possible D gene (6 bases). Per the germline V gene, CDR1 is SGHVS and CDR2 is FQNEAQ. The CDR3 is 16 residues long. The CDR3 region has the DNA TGTGTCAGCAGCCAAAACAGGGCCAGTAGCCAAGAGACCCAGTACTTC. Its protein is CVSSQNRASSQETQYF.

This clonotype has more than one count but fewer than ten. J is TRBJ2-2 and V is TRBV27; D is possibly TRBD1 (5 bases). The CDR3 is made up of 13 amino acids. Between the trimmed V and J ends, which lost 6 bases and 4 bases, there was a span of 9 bases. The germline CDR1 and CDR2 sequences are MNHEY and SMNVEV (reference sequence). CDR3 sequence: CASSHRTTGELFF. The CDR3 bases are TGTGCCAGCAGCCACAGGACCACCGGGGAGCTGTTTTTT.

The gene calls are TRBV20-1 and TRBJ1-2, with TRBD1 identical over 8 bases. The V and J ends lost 5 bases and 2 bases, in that order; junction bases with no gene match: 4. The CDR3 spans 13 residues. Germline values: CDR1 DFQATT, CDR2 SNEGSKA (reference sequence). CDR3 residues: CSAPDRGNYGYTF. CDR3 nucleotide sequence: TGCAGTGCTCCCGACAGGGGCAACTATGGCTACACCTTC.

This clonotype was counted at least ten times. The V and J genes are TRBV7-3 and TRBJ2-5; weak D call: TRBD2 (6 bases). Germline CDR1 SGHTA, CDR2 FQGTGA. The ends were cut back, 7 bases at V and 1 base at J, with 13 bases in the middle. CDR3 length equals 14 residues. CDR3 sequence: CASTQWRGQETQYF. In nucleotides, the CDR3 is TGTGCCAGCACTCAATGGAGGGGCCAAGAGACCCAGTACTTC.

At least ten counts were recorded for this clonotype. The V call is TRBV4-3, the J call TRBJ2-7; 7 nucleotides line up with TRBD2. Unmatched junction bases numbered 6, after V lost 0 bases and J lost 4 bases. CDR1 and CDR2 from the germline V gene are LGHNA and YSLEER. The CDR3 is made up of 15 amino acids. CDR3 DNA: TGCGCCAGCAGCCAAGACCCTAGCGGTATTTACGAGCAGTACTTC. It yields the protein CASSQDPSGIYEQYF.

The CDR3 is CASREARFSYEQYF. In DNA form, the CDR3 reads TGTGCCAGCAGGGAGGCCAGATTCTCCTACGAGCAGTACTTC. The chain has TRBV28 and TRBJ2-7, with D tentatively TRBD2 (5 bases). Germline V gene data show CDR1 as MDHEN and CDR2 as SYDVKM. This CDR3 is 14 amino acids long. V lost 6 bases, J lost 0 bases, and 12 bases lay in between.

With respect to this clonotype: This may come from a read error, since a much larger clone is one base off. This chain uses TRBV3-1 with TRBJ2-6, with 7 bases lining up with TRBD2. CDR1 LGHDT and CDR2 YNNKEL come from the germline V gene (reference sequence). This CDR3 comprises 15 residues. The CDR3 protein is CASSQSGTGANALTF. The DNA for the CDR3 is TGTGCCAGCAGCCAAAGCGGGACCGGGGCCAACGCCCTGACTTTC. The full variable domain, with the rest looked up from reference TRBV3-1 and TRBJ2-6, is DTAVSQTPKYLVTQMGNDKSIKCEQNLGHDTMYWYKQDSKKFLKIMFSYNNKELIINETVPNRFSPKSPDKAHLNLHINSLELGDSAVYFCASSQSGTGANALTFGAGSRLTVL.

This clonotype was recorded many times. The chain combines TRBV28 with TRBJ2-5, with D perhaps TRBD2 (6 bases). CDR3 length: 14 amino acids. Trimming removed 4 bases from V and 2 bases from J, with 11 bases in between. The germline V gene encodes CDR1 MDHEN and CDR2 SYDVKM. DNA of the CDR3: TGTGCCAGCAGTTCCGGGGAGGTGCAAGAGACCCAGTACTTC. The encoded protein is CASSSGEVQETQYF.

This clonotype was observed a handful of times. The chain carries TRBV4-2 and TRBJ2-3; TRBD2 might be the D (5 bases). CDR3 length equals 18 residues. Germline V gene data show CDR1 as LGHNA and CDR2 as YNFKEQ. Between the trimmed V and J ends, which lost 0 bases and 2 bases, there was a span of 18 bases. CDR3 region: CASSQDYFGGPPTDTQYF. The CDR3 nucleotides are TGTGCCAGCAGCCAAGATTATTTTGGCGGGCCCCCCACAGATACGCAGTATTTT.

This clonotype was seen more than once but under ten times. The chain uses TRBV28 and TRBJ2-7, with D possibly matching TRBD1 (6 bases). The CDR3 is made up of 14 amino acids. Trimming left V 3 bases short and J 3 bases short, with 12 bases between. Germline-derived CDR1 and CDR2 are MDHEN and SYDVKM. The chain's CDR3 is CASSFWTADYEQYF. CDR3 sequence (DNA): TGTGCCAGCAGTTTCTGGACAGCTGACTACGAGCAGTACTTC.

This clonotype showed up just a few times. The chain has TRBV7-8 and TRBJ2-1; perhaps D is TRBD1 or TRBD2 (5 bases each). Germline loops: CDR1 SGHVS, CDR2 FQNEAQ. This CDR3 comprises 15 residues. V lost 1 base, J lost 2 bases, and 9 bases lay in between. CDR3: CASSLGDGPYNEQFF. The CDR3 coding sequence is TGTGCCAGCAGCTTAGGGGACGGACCCTACAATGAGCAGTTCTTC.

This clonotype was seen at least ten times. The J gene is TRBJ2-3, the V gene TRBV12-5; D is unresolved. CDR3 length equals 15 residues. The V gene lost 5 bases and the J gene lost 0 bases, with 12 bases spanning the gap. CDR1 LGHNT and CDR2 FRNRAP come from the germline V gene. CDR3 in DNA: TGTGCTAGTGGTCCAGGACCGTTGAGCACAGATACGCAGTATTTT. Translation: CASGPGPLSTDTQYF.

This clonotype was counted ten times or more. The chain couples TRBV12-3 or TRBV12-4 to TRBJ1-2; 7 bases are shared with TRBD1. This CDR3 has 13 amino acids. V lost 6 bases, J lost 8 bases, and 9 bases stayed unmatched. This CDR3 reads CASSNDRVFGYTF. The CDR3 nucleotides read TGTGCCAGCAGCAATGACAGGGTCTTCGGCTACACCTTC.

This clonotype occurred many times. The rearrangement uses TRBV7-9 and TRBJ1-4; D uncertain. From germline, CDR1 is SEHNR and CDR2 FQNEAQ (reference sequence). V shed 5 bases and J shed 6 bases, with 19 bases lying between them. The CDR3 totals 16 residues. The CDR3 DNA sequence: TGTGCCAGCAGCCCGTATATGGTCCCGGAGGATGAAAAACTGTTTTTT. Translated: CASSPYMVPEDEKLFF.

Concerning this clonotype: This could be a read error, since a much larger clone is one nucleotide away. The chain employs TRBV12-3 or TRBV12-4 and TRBJ2-2, with 13 bases fitting TRBD2. The CDR3 has 18 amino acids. The CDR3 protein is CACSFGTSGVANTGELFF. In DNA form, the CDR3 reads TGTGCCTGCAGTTTCGGGACTAGCGGGGTCGCGAACACCGGGGAGCTGTTTTTT.

Ten or more counts support this clonotype. V gene TRBV12-3 or TRBV12-4 combines with J gene TRBJ2-1, with a possible D match to TRBD2 (6 bases). This CDR3 is 15 amino acids long. Trimming pared 6 bases from V and 4 bases from J, leaving 16 bases between. For the CDR3, the DNA is TGTGCCAGCAGCCAAAGACTAGTTCTTTACAATGAGCAGTTCTTC. This gives the protein CASSQRLVLYNEQFF.